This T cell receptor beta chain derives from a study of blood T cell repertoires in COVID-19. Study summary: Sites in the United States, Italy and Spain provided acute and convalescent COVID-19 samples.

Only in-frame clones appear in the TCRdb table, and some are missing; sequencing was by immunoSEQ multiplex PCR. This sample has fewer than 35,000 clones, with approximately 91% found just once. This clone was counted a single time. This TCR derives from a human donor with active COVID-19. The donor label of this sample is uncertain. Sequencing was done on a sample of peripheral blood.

CDR3 nucleotide sequence: TGTGCCAGCAGCCAAGAGGCAAGGACAGGCAATTCACCCCTCCACTTT. As protein: CASSQEARTGNSPLHF. This chain connects TRBV4-2 to TRBJ1-6, with 7 bases that match TRBD1. There are 16 residues in the CDR3. Germline V CDR1 and CDR2: LGHNA, YNFKEQ. The ends lost 0 bases at V and 7 bases at J; junction bases unmatched: 6.